This T cell receptor beta chain was recorded in a study of beta chain features in type 1 diabetes. General observations from the study: Among patients with Type 1 diabetes, TCRB CDR3s were moderately but significantly shorter in every one of the four CD4+ subsets. High TCR expression in some cells could lead to their over-representation in cDNA sequencing.

Points on this clone: As yet, its antigen is unknown.

Germline V gives CDR1 SGHRS, CDR2 YFSETQ. The V end lost 3 bases, the J end lost 5 bases, and 18 bases lay between the germline ends. The CDR3 is 15 residues long. The whole isolated RNA underwent reverse transcription, so sequencing captured expressed TCRB transcripts. Repertoires were generated with immunoSEQ multiplex PCR, while TCRdb's copy carries only in-frame clones and drops some. Of about 99,000 clones in the sample, approximately 30% are singletons; the top ten hold 0.53%. This TCR was recovered from a woman between 18 and 30 years old with type 1 diabetes. Material: central memory CD4+ T cells from blood. The V call is TRBV5-1, the J call TRBJ2-7; D perhaps matches TRBD2 (5 bases). The CDR3 protein is CASSYGLKLSDEQYF. The CDR3 nucleotides are TGCGCCAGCAGCTATGGACTGAAGCTAAGCGACGAGCAGTACTTC.